The 9 T cell receptor beta chains listed next were all sequenced from one sample in a study of identical twins. Using its own MiXCR run on the 5' RACE reads, TCRdb lists one record per CDR3 protein. Counted here are 450,000 or so distinct CDR3 sequences, approximately 25% occurring once; the ten biggest clones make up over 2.5%. The same data also went into a second study, on T cells expressing NK-cell markers.

The sequencing sample was made of CD4+ T cells sorted from blood. Receptors were obtained from a woman in her late teens or twenties in good health.

This sequence joins TRBV9 and TRBJ2-7; the D call may be TRBD1 or TRBD2 (5 bases each). V lost 2 bases and J 3 bases, leaving 12 bases between the germline ends. Per the germline V gene, CDR1 is SGDLS and CDR2 is YYNGEE. The CDR3 is 14 residues long. CDR3 coding DNA: TGTGCCAGCAGCGTTGGGGGAGCGAACTACGAGCAGTACTTC. As protein: CASSVGGANYEQYF.

The chain uses TRBV20-1 and TRBJ2-1, with TRBD2 as a possible D gene (6 bases). V lost 1 base to trimming and J lost 2 bases, with 15 bases between them. The CDR3 has 16 amino acids. Germline V CDR1 and CDR2: DFQATT, SNEGSKA (reference sequence). CDR3 sequence (DNA): TGCAGTGCTAGAGTGGCGGGACTCTCGACCTACAATGAGCAGTTCTTC. Its translation is CSARVAGLSTYNEQFF.

V gene TRBV7-2 combines with J gene TRBJ2-7; D might be TRBD1 (6 bases). This CDR3 is built from 15 residues. V lost 5 bases and J 0 bases, leaving 14 bases between the germline ends. CDR1 and CDR2 (germline): SGHTA, FQGNSA. CDR3 sequence (DNA): TGTGCCAGCAGCCCTCGAACAGGGACCTCCTACGAGCAGTACTTC. This encodes CASSPRTGTSYEQYF.

This clonotype was counted only a few times. The V gene is TRBV7-2, the J gene TRBJ2-1; TRBD2 might be the D (6 bases). From germline, CDR1 is SGHTA and CDR2 FQGNSA. Between the trimmed V and J ends, which lost 1 base and 10 bases, there was a span of 17 bases. The CDR3 has 15 residues. The CDR3 DNA is TGTGCCAGCAGCTTAGGGGGAGGCGGGTGGCAGGAGCAGTTCTTC. Amino acid sequence: CASSLGGGGWQEQFF.

This chain uses TRBV12-3 or TRBV12-4 with TRBJ1-2, with D uncertain. The CDR3 contains 12 residues. Trimming pared 11 bases from V and 8 bases from J, leaving 18 bases between. The CDR3 nucleotides read TGTGCCTGCACCCTCAGGTCGGGGGGCTACACCTTC. This sequence encodes CACTLRSGGYTF.

There are a few counts of this clonotype. CDR3 sequence reads: CASSYSTVTNTEAFF. In nucleotides, the CDR3 is TGTGCCAGCAGTTATTCGACCGTGACGAACACTGAAGCTTTCTTT. This chain joins TRBV6-5 and TRBJ1-1; D unresolved. Deletions cut 3 bases from V and 1 base from J, with 12 bases between. The CDR3 spans 15 residues. The V gene's germline CDR1 is MNHEY and CDR2 SVGAGI.

In its sample, this clonotype was seen a few times. This rearrangement joins TRBV12-3 or TRBV12-4 to TRBJ2-1; possible D gene TRBD2, 7 bases. V was shortened by 7 bases and J by 6 bases, with 19 bases between the two germline ends. CDR3 size: 15 residues. The CDR3 sequence is CASNLREEGVNEQFF. The CDR3 DNA reads TGTGCCAGCAACCTACGGGAGGAGGGGGTCAATGAGCAGTTCTTC.

This clonotype has only a few counts. The CDR3 nucleotides are TGTGCCAGCAGCTTAGAGCGGGACCAAGAGACCCAGTACTTC. This sequence encodes CASSLERDQETQYF. The chain has TRBV7-2 and TRBJ2-5; D is possibly TRBD2 (6 bases). Germline values: CDR1 SGHTA, CDR2 FQGNSA. V was trimmed by 1 base and J by 0 bases, leaving 6 bases between them. CDR3 length: 14 residues.

There are a few counts of this clonotype. The genes are TRBV4-1 and TRBJ1-1; 7 positions agree with TRBD1. Looked up from germline, CDR1 is MGHRA and CDR2 is YSYEKL. The CDR3 runs to 17 residues. V lost 3 bases, J lost 5 bases, and 15 bases stayed unmatched. The CDR3 DNA reads TGCGCCAGCAGCCATGTTGGGACAGCGGTCGGTGGGACTGAAGCTTTCTTT. It specifies CASSHVGTAVGGTEAFF.